Below, 26 T cell receptor beta chains from the same sample are listed, as sequenced in a study of T cells in Graves' hyperthyroidism and ophthalmopathy. The investigators amplified TCR beta CDR3 regions from RNA transcripts. A first-round RT-PCR of the TCR CDR3 used the HTBI primer set. Each CDR3 protein is one row after TCRdb ran MiXCR on the multiplex PCR reads. The sample includes about 260,000 distinct CDR3 sequences, about 15% of them seen just once. Sequencing was done on a sample of blood. These receptors all stem from a woman aged 18 to 35 with Graves' ophthalmopathy.

This clonotype was picked up many times. This chain connects TRBV27 to TRBJ2-5; 14 bases are a match to TRBD2. Germline loops: CDR1 MNHEY, CDR2 SMNVEV (reference sequence). V gave up 5 bases and J gave up 8 bases; unmatched junction bases: 7. CDR3 size: 15 residues. In DNA, the CDR3 is TGTGCCAGCAGTCCGGGGACTAGCGGGAGTGGAACCCAGTACTTC. Its translation: CASSPGTSGSGTQYF.

This clonotype appeared many times. The CDR3 DNA reads as TGTGCCAGCAAGGTGACGGACAGGGGATTATTAGATACGCAGTATTTT. This codes for CASKVTDRGLLDTQYF. The chain combines TRBV6-1 with TRBJ2-3, with 9 bases fitting TRBD1. Trimming took 7 bases from V and 5 from J; bases not matched to a gene: 13. Germline loops: CDR1 MNHNS, CDR2 SASEGT. The CDR3 consists of 16 residues.

This clonotype was seen a few times. This chain links TRBV19 with TRBJ2-1, with D possibly matching TRBD2 (6 bases). Germline V gene data show CDR1 as LNHDA and CDR2 as SQIVND (reference sequence). This CDR3 contains 14 residues. Between the trimmed V and J ends, which lost 1 base and 8 bases, there was a span of 12 bases. The CDR3 DNA is TGTGCCAGTAGTATAGCCGGGGCTAGCGATGAGCAGTTCTTC. Protein product: CASSIAGASDEQFF.

This clonotype was detected many times. This chain joins TRBV3-1 and TRBJ2-5; the D gene is possibly TRBD2 (5 bases). The germline gives CDR1 LGHDT, CDR2 YNNKEL (reference sequence). Trimming shortened V by 1 base and J by 9 bases, and 12 bases separated the two germline ends. There are 13 residues in the CDR3. The CDR3 DNA is TGTGCCAGCAGCCAAGGAGGAGGTTTGGCCCAGTACTTC. As protein: CASSQGGGLAQYF.

This clonotype was recorded many times. The gene calls are TRBV7-2 and TRBJ2-7; 10 bases align to TRBD2. This CDR3 has 15 amino acids. Germline V gene sequence: CDR1 SGHTA, CDR2 FQGNSA. V shed 1 base and J 6 bases; nucleotides not matched to a gene: 6. The CDR3 loop is CASSLGLAGAVEQYF. CDR3 nucleotides: TGTGCCAGCAGCTTAGGCCTAGCGGGAGCGGTCGAGCAGTACTTC. The whole variable domain, remainder taken from reference TRBV7-2 and TRBJ2-7, is GAGVSQSPSNKVTEKGKDVELRCDPISGHTALYWYRQSLGQGLEFLIYFQGNSAPDKSGLPSDRFSAERTGGSVSTLTIQRTQQEDSAVYLCASSLGLAGAVEQYFGPGTRLTVT.

This clonotype was detected many times. The chain carries TRBV27 and TRBJ1-6; D is perhaps TRBD1 (5 bases). Germline V CDR1 and CDR2: MNHEY, SMNVEV (reference sequence). V lost 9 bases to trimming and J lost 6 bases, with 15 bases between them. CDR3 length: 14 residues. The CDR3 loop reads CARLPRQINSPLHF. The CDR3 DNA sequence: TGTGCCAGGCTTCCCCGACAGATTAATTCACCCCTCCACTTT.

There are many counts of this clonotype. V and J are TRBV5-1 and TRBJ2-3; D remains ambiguous. Germline loops: CDR1 SGHRS, CDR2 YFSETQ. The CDR3 consists of 16 residues. V lost 3 bases to trimming and J lost 0 bases, with 14 bases between them. The CDR3 loop is CASSSHQVFSTDTQYF. The DNA for the CDR3 is TGCGCCAGCAGCTCTCACCAGGTGTTCAGCACAGATACGCAGTATTTT.

This clonotype came up many times. CDR3 nucleotides: TGTGCCAGCAGCTCCCCCTATAAGGGCTTAACTGGAAACACCATATATTTT. Protein product: CASSSPYKGLTGNTIYF. The chain joins TRBV11-2 to TRBJ1-3; D unresolved. The germline CDR1 and CDR2 sequences are SGHAT and FQNNGV. The V end was cut by 4 bases, the J end by 2 bases, with 18 bases between. The CDR3 has 17 residues.

This clonotype has at least ten counts. The chain links TRBV28 to TRBJ1-2; tentatively, D is TRBD1 (5 bases). V dropped 3 bases and J dropped 8 bases, with 16 bases sitting between them. Germline lookup yields CDR1 MDHEN and CDR2 SYDVKM. There are 14 residues in the CDR3. The CDR3 protein is CASSLPQPRGGYTF. The DNA of the CDR3 is TGTGCCAGCAGTTTGCCACAGCCCCGGGGGGGCTACACCTTC.

Ten or more counts support this clonotype. The chain has TRBV6-2 or TRBV6-3 and TRBJ2-2; tentatively, D is TRBD2 (6 bases). V gave up 7 bases and J gave up 9 bases, with 15 bases separating them. CDR3 length: 13 residues. The V gene's germline CDR1 is MNHEY and CDR2 SVGEGT. CDR3 amino acids: CASISQREWELFF. Here the CDR3 DNA reads TGTGCCAGCATTTCCCAACGGGAGTGGGAGCTGTTTTTT.

This clonotype has at least ten counts. This chain joins TRBV29-1 and TRBJ2-6; possible D gene TRBD2, 6 bases. This CDR3 region has 16 residues. Germline V gives CDR1 SQVTM, CDR2 ANQGSEA. Trimming shortened V by 2 bases and J by 0 bases, and 11 bases separated the two germline ends. CDR3 nucleotide sequence: TGCAGCGTTGAATGGGGGGTTAGCTCTGGGGCCAACGTCCTGACTTTC. Protein: CSVEWGVSSGANVLTF.

This clonotype was detected many times. V usage is TRBV28 and J usage is TRBJ2-7; D ambiguous. This CDR3 has 17 residues. V was clipped by 2 bases and J by 1 base, with 18 bases between them. Germline V gives CDR1 MDHEN, CDR2 SYDVKM. The DNA of the CDR3 is TGTGCCAGCAGTTTACTAATTCCTGCTAGACGGTCCTACGAGCAGTACTTC. Translation: CASSLLIPARRSYEQYF.

The chain uses TRBV20-1 and TRBJ1-1; no clear D gene. Per germline, CDR1 DFQATT and CDR2 SNEGSKA (reference sequence). Trimming left V 1 base short and J 4 bases short, with 22 bases between. The CDR3 has 17 amino acids. DNA for the CDR3: TGCAGTGCTAGAGGTTTTCGGAGCATGGATTCGGGCACTGAAGCTTTCTTT. Translated: CSARGFRSMDSGTEAFF.

This clonotype was seen at least ten times. The DNA for the CDR3 is TGTGCCAGCAGCTTAATCAGCGGGAGCCAAAATGAGCAGTTCTTC. This codes for CASSLISGSQNEQFF. The genes are TRBV7-3 and TRBJ2-1; 8 bases are a match to TRBD2. The trim removed 1 base at V and 7 bases at J, leaving 6 bases unmatched. This CDR3 spans 15 amino acids. CDR1 is SGHTA and CDR2 is FQGTGA in the germline V gene.

At least ten counts were recorded for this clonotype. This rearrangement joins TRBV6-2 or TRBV6-3 to TRBJ2-5; perhaps TRBD1 as D (6 bases). The CDR3 has 14 amino acids. V lost 2 bases, J lost 3 bases, and 10 bases lay in between. CDR1 is MNHEY, CDR2 SVGEGT, per germline. CDR3 region: CASSYQGREETQYF. The CDR3 coding sequence is TGTGCCAGCAGTTACCAGGGGAGAGAAGAGACCCAGTACTTC.

The sample holds many counts of this clonotype. J is TRBJ1-2 and V is TRBV18; D is perhaps TRBD1 (5 bases). Germline lookup yields CDR1 KGHSH and CDR2 LQKENI. Trimming pared 4 bases from V and 8 bases from J, leaving 17 bases between. This CDR3 is 14 amino acids long. This CDR3 is CASSQNAGAQGYTF. For the CDR3, the DNA is TGTGCCAGCTCACAAAATGCCGGGGCTCAGGGCTACACCTTC.

This clonotype occurred many times. The chain has TRBV20-1 and TRBJ2-7; TRBD2 aligns across 9 bases. The CDR3 runs to 14 residues. CDR1 and CDR2 from the germline V gene are DFQATT and SNEGSKA (reference sequence). After removal of 3 bases from V and 7 bases from J, the junction contained 10 bases not matched to a gene. CDR3 DNA: TGCAGTGCTAGCCATAGCGGGAGCCCGGTAGAGCAGTACTTC. This sequence encodes CSASHSGSPVEQYF.

This chain connects TRBV28 to TRBJ2-2; D is ambiguous. Trimming stripped 2 bases from V and 3 bases from J, with 10 bases between. CDR3 size: 15 residues. Germline CDR1 is MDHEN and CDR2 is SYDVKM. CDR3 DNA sequence: TGTGCCAGCAGTTTAATGCCGATGGACACCGGGGAGCTGTTTTTT. This gives the protein CASSLMPMDTGELFF.

This clonotype came up many times. The V call is TRBV6-1, the J call TRBJ2-7; TRBD2 matches 10 bases. Looked up from germline, CDR1 is MNHNS and CDR2 is SASEGT. The junction had 4 bases not matched to a gene; V was cut back by 5 bases and J by 3 bases. This CDR3 is built from 14 residues. CDR3 in amino acids: CASSKGLAYYEQYF. The DNA for the CDR3 is TGTGCCAGCAGTAAGGGACTAGCGTACTACGAGCAGTACTTC.

The chain carries TRBV5-6 and TRBJ2-3; 14 nucleotides match TRBD2. The germline gives CDR1 SGHDT, CDR2 YYEEEE. The CDR3 is 17 residues long. V lost 7 bases to trimming and J lost 1 base; unmatched junction nucleotides: 8. This CDR3 is CASHHRLAGGRTDTQYF. The CDR3 region has the DNA TGTGCCAGCCACCACCGACTAGCGGGAGGGCGCACAGATACGCAGTATTTT. Combining the CDR3 with reference TRBV5-6 and TRBJ2-3 gives the whole variable domain DAGVTQSPTHLIKTRGQQVTLRCSPKSGHDTVSWYQQALGQGPQFIFQYYEEEERQRGNFPDRFSGHQFPNYSSELNVNALLLGDSALYLCASHHRLAGGRTDTQYFGPGTRLTVL.

This clonotype was recorded at least ten times. The V call is TRBV6-1, the J call TRBJ1-2, with 8 bases fitting TRBD1. V lost 3 bases and J lost 4; bases outside the gene matches: 4. CDR3 size: 14 residues. In germline, CDR1 is MNHNS, CDR2 SASEGT. The CDR3 DNA reads TGTGCCAGCAGTGACAGGGGGCTGGGCTATGGCTACACCTTC. Translation gives CASSDRGLGYGYTF.

This clonotype was observed many times. A read error may produce the germline difference seen at one junction end. The chain carries TRBV10-3 and TRBJ2-7; 7 bases fit TRBD1. Germline CDR1 and CDR2: ENHRY and SYGVKD. This CDR3 spans 16 amino acids. The CDR3 nucleotides are TGTACCATCAGAAACAGAGAGGGGACAGCCTACTACGAGCAGTACTTC. This gives the protein CTIRNREGTAYYEQYF.

In this sample, this clonotype turned up many times. V usage is TRBV14 and J usage is TRBJ2-1; D call uncertain. CDR1 is SGHDN and CDR2 is FVKESK in the germline V gene. Trimming removed 0 bases at V and 6 bases at J, with 15 bases between. CDR3 length: 16 residues. Here the CDR3 reads CASSQDLLPPRNEQFF. In DNA, the CDR3 is TGTGCCAGCAGCCAAGATCTCCTACCACCTCGCAATGAGCAGTTCTTC.

Note on this clonotype: One base away lies a much larger clone, so this may be a sequencing read error. The chain recombines TRBV20-1 with TRBJ2-7, with TRBD2 matching 7 bases. CDR1 DFQATT and CDR2 SNEGSKA come from the germline V gene (reference sequence). This CDR3 spans 16 amino acids. The CDR3 protein is CSAMPGGIRRDYGQYF. For the CDR3, the DNA is TGCAGTGCTATGCCGGGGGGAATTAGGCGTGACTACGGGCAGTACTTC.

This clonotype occurred many times. This chain connects TRBV13 to TRBJ2-7; TRBD2 agrees at 12 bases. The CDR3 is 16 amino acids. With 0 bases clipped from V and 5 bases from J, the junction kept 5 bases outside the gene matches. Germline values: CDR1 PRHDT, CDR2 FYEKMQ (reference sequence). CDR3 sequence reads: CASSLGLAGGPHEQYF. CDR3 bases: TGTGCCAGCAGCTTAGGTCTAGCGGGGGGGCCCCACGAGCAGTACTTC. Combining the CDR3 with reference TRBV13 and TRBJ2-7 gives the whole variable domain AAGVIQSPRHLIKEKRETATLKCYPIPRHDTVYWYQQGPGQDPQFLISFYEKMQSDKGSIPDRFSAQQFSDYHSELNMSSLELGDSALYFCASSLGLAGGPHEQYFGPGTRLTVT.

This clonotype has ten or more counts. V gene TRBV7-9 combines with J gene TRBJ1-4; D is uncertain. This CDR3 is 12 amino acids long. Germline V gives CDR1 SEHNR, CDR2 FQNEAQ (reference sequence). The V and J ends lost 5 bases and 4 bases respectively, with 5 bases between them. The chain's CDR3 is CASSPNNEKLFF. The CDR3 coding sequence is TGTGCCAGCAGCCCAAATAATGAAAAACTGTTTTTT. The full variable domain, rest sourced from reference TRBV7-9 and TRBJ1-4, is DTGVSQNPRHKITKRGQNVTFRCDPISEHNRLYWYRQTLGQGPEFLTYFQNEAQLEKSRLLSDRFSAERPKGSFSTLEIQRTEQGDSAMYLCASSPNNEKLFFGSGTQLSVL.